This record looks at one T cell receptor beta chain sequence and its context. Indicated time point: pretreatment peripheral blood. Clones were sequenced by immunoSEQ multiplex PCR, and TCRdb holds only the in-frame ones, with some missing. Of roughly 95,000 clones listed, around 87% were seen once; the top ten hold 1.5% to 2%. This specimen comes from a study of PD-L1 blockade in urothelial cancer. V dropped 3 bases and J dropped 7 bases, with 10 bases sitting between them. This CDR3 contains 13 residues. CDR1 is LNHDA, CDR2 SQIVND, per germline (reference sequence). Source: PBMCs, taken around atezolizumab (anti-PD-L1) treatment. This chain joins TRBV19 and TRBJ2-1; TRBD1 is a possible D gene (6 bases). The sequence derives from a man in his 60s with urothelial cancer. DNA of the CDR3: TGTGCCAGTAGTATGGTCAGGGGAAATGAGCAGTTCTTC. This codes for CASSMVRGNEQFF.